One sample yielded the 30 T cell receptor beta chains listed below, sequenced in a study of post-analysis software for immune sequencing data (dated by TCRdb to about 2015). Beyond this particular receptor, the publication reports: Several TRBV segments, including TRBV5-6, TRBV5-1 and TRBV20-1, were significantly more frequent in patients than controls.

For these receptors, no antigen is known. Library preparation employed PCR. Sequencer: Illumina HiSeq 2500. To reduce PCR and sequencing biases, unique molecular identifiers were incorporated into the TCR beta cDNA libraries. In TCRdb, the public reads were trimmed at Q25 with fastp and aligned with MiXCR, with productive beta chains retained. Each CDR3 protein appears once, grouped with its most common genes and DNA. This sample comprises fewer than 600,000 distinct CDR3 sequences, 40% to 55% of them detected only once. The ten most abundant clones make up around 10% of the sample. Material for sequencing was blood. These receptors were collected from a girl aged 10-17 years with multiple sclerosis.

The genes are TRBV19 and TRBJ1-4; 7 bases line up with TRBD1. Germline loops: CDR1 LNHDA, CDR2 SQIVND (reference sequence). V was pared by 8 bases and J by 5 bases, with 11 bases of the junction left unmatched. The CDR3 length is 15 residues. The CDR3 sequence: CASLEKRGRNEKLFF. The CDR3 region has the DNA TGTGCCAGTCTCGAGAAGAGGGGGCGGAATGAAAAACTGTTTTTT.

The V and J genes are TRBV19 and TRBJ1-5, with unresolved D. The V and J ends lost 2 bases and 2 bases respectively, with 10 bases between them. Per germline, CDR1 LNHDA and CDR2 SQIVND (reference sequence). There are 15 residues in the CDR3. The CDR3 region has the DNA TGTGCCAGTAGTATAAGTAGGCAGGGCAATCAGCCCCAGCATTTT. Its protein is CASSISRQGNQPQHF.

The V and J genes are TRBV7-9 and TRBJ2-4; no firm D call. The J call may be wrong; the DNA end is better matched by TRBJ2-7. The CDR3 is 14 residues long. Germline V gene lookup returns CDR1 SEHNR and CDR2 FQNEAQ (reference sequence). The CDR3: CASSFTRRSYEQYF. The CDR3 DNA is TGTGCCAGCAGCTTTACGCGTCGCTCCTACGAGCAGTACTTC.

The gene calls are TRBV12-3 or TRBV12-4 and TRBJ1-4; D unresolved. V lost 7 bases and J 5 bases, leaving 14 bases between the germline ends. The CDR3 covers 14 residues. CDR3 DNA: TGTGCCAGCACCCGGCGGCAGCTAAATGAAAAACTGTTTTTT. This gives the protein CASTRRQLNEKLFF.

The chain couples TRBV7-9 to TRBJ1-1, with a tentative D call TRBD1 (5 bases). Germline-derived CDR1 and CDR2 are SEHNR and FQNEAQ (reference sequence). Between the trimmed V and J ends, which lost 0 bases and 4 bases, there was a span of 24 bases. The CDR3 length is 19 residues. The CDR3 spells CASSLAVWDPILSGTEAFF. In nucleotides, the CDR3 is TGTGCCAGCAGCTTAGCGGTATGGGACCCAATCTTGAGCGGCACTGAAGCTTTCTTT. The full variable domain, in which reference TRBV7-9 and TRBJ1-1 provide the parts outside the CDR3, is DTGVSQNPRHKITKRGQNVTFRCDPISEHNRLYWYRQTLGQGPEFLTYFQNEAQLEKSRLLSDRFSAERPKGSFSTLEIQRTEQGDSAMYLCASSLAVWDPILSGTEAFFGQGTRLTVV.

The V and J genes are TRBV10-3 and TRBJ2-7; tentative D call: TRBD2 (5 bases). The DNA end lines up better with TRBJ2-5; the J call may be wrong. The germline V gene has CDR1 ENHRY and CDR2 SYGVKD. The CDR3 spans 14 residues. The CDR3: CAISESSEQETQYF. The CDR3 DNA sequence: TGTGCCATCAGTGAGTCTAGCGAGCAAGAGACCCAGTACTTC.

This clonotype was seen a few times. The V gene is TRBV12-3 or TRBV12-4, the J gene TRBJ2-7; D is possibly TRBD1 (6 bases). V lost 6 bases, J lost 0 bases, and 12 bases lay in between. The CDR3 loop spans 14 amino acids. The CDR3 bases are TGTGCCAGCAGAAGACAGGTTAGCTCCTACGAGCAGTACTTC. Amino acid sequence: CASRRQVSSYEQYF.

This clonotype was recorded a few times. The chain joins TRBV12-3 or TRBV12-4 to TRBJ2-3; tentative D call: TRBD2 (5 bases). This CDR3 spans 14 amino acids. Deletions cut 5 bases from V and 2 bases from J, with 11 bases between. CDR3 coding DNA: TGTGCCAGCAGTCTACTAGAGACCACAGATACGCAGTATTTT. Encoded protein: CASSLLETTDTQYF.

J is TRBJ2-7 and V is TRBV29-1, with a weak D call TRBD1 (6 bases). V was shortened by 4 bases and J by 2 bases, with 9 bases between the two germline ends. This CDR3 comprises 12 residues. Looked up from germline, CDR1 is SQVTM and CDR2 is ANQGSEA. This chain's CDR3 is CSVADRAYEQYF. The DNA of the CDR3 is TGCAGCGTTGCGGACAGAGCCTACGAGCAGTACTTC.

This clonotype was counted a few times. This rearrangement joins TRBV4-3 to TRBJ1-2; no definite D call. The CDR3 is 13 residues long. Germline values: CDR1 LGHNA, CDR2 YSLEER. Trimming pared 3 bases from V and 4 bases from J, leaving 9 bases between. CDR3 DNA sequence: TGCGCCAGCAGCCAGTCGACAAGCTATGGCTACACCTTC. Its protein is CASSQSTSYGYTF.

The chain combines TRBV5-1 with TRBJ2-4; D is perhaps TRBD2 (5 bases). Matching the DNA end better, TRBJ2-7 makes the J call doubtful. Germline CDR1 SGHRS, CDR2 YFSETQ. The CDR3 covers 14 residues. CDR3 region: CASSLEGLRYEQYF. As DNA, the CDR3 is TGCGCCAGCAGCTTGGAAGGACTCCGTTACGAGCAGTACTTC.

The chain carries TRBV20-1 and TRBJ2-4; 8 nucleotides line up with TRBD2. Germline-derived CDR1 and CDR2 are DFQATT and SNEGSKA (reference sequence). The CDR3 runs to 14 residues. J gave up 2 bases and V 3 bases, and 3 bases lay outside the gene matches. The CDR3 DNA is TGCAGTGCTAGCATAGCGGGATCCAAAAACATTCAGTACTTC. Its translation: CSASIAGSKNIQYF.

The chain links TRBV4-2 to TRBJ2-5, with 14 bases aligning to TRBD2. Germline CDR1 reads LGHNA; CDR2 reads YNFKEQ. V lost 3 bases and J lost 5; bases outside the gene matches: 17. The CDR3 sequence is 20 residues long. The CDR3 DNA follows: TGTGCCAGCAGCCAGAGGGGCAGACTAGCGGGAGGGGAATGGGGGGAGACCCAGTACTTC. Protein: CASSQRGRLAGGEWGETQYF.

The sample holds a few counts of this clonotype. The rearrangement joins TRBV29-1 to TRBJ2-5, with a possible D match to TRBD1 (6 bases). There are 12 residues in the CDR3. Germline assignment: CDR1 SQVTM and CDR2 ANQGSEA. V gave up 1 base and J gave up 4 bases, with 7 bases separating them. CDR3 DNA sequence: TGCAGCGTTGAAGGCAGGGGAGAGACCCAGTACTTC. This gives the protein CSVEGRGETQYF. Based on the CDR3 plus reference TRBV29-1 and TRBJ2-5, the full variable domain is SAVISQKPSRDICQRGTSLTIQCQVDSQVTMMFWYRQQPGQSLTLIATANQGSEATYESGFVIDKFPISRPNLTFSTLTVSNMSPEDSSIYLCSVEGRGETQYFGPGTRLLVL.

This clonotype came up a few times. The J gene is TRBJ2-1, the V gene TRBV24-1; TRBD2 aligns across 8 bases. Germline CDR1 reads KGHDR; CDR2 reads SFDVKD. This CDR3 comprises 13 residues. The V and J ends lost 5 bases and 6 bases, in that order; junction bases with no gene match: 2. The CDR3 nucleotides are TGTGCCACCAGTGTTACTAGCGGCAATGAGCAGTTCTTC. Encoded protein: CATSVTSGNEQFF.

The rearrangement links TRBV2 to TRBJ1-2; tentative D call: TRBD1 (6 bases). This CDR3 comprises 14 residues. Trimming removed 6 bases at V and 2 bases at J, with 13 bases between. The germline V gene has CDR1 SNHLY and CDR2 FYNNEI. CDR3 amino acids: CASRDTGQNYGYTF. The CDR3 DNA reads TGTGCCAGCAGGGACACGGGACAAAACTATGGCTACACCTTC.

This chain joins TRBV7-8 and TRBJ2-5, with 8 positions matching TRBD1. Unmatched junction bases numbered 7, after V lost 4 bases and J lost 0 bases. CDR1 is SGHVS, CDR2 FQNEAQ, per germline. This CDR3 spans 16 amino acids. Here the CDR3 DNA reads TGTGCCAGCAGCTCCCGACAGGGGCTGTACCAAGAGACCCAGTACTTC. Translation gives CASSSRQGLYQETQYF.

The chain joins TRBV6-6 to TRBJ1-2; D unclear. V was shortened by 6 bases and J by 7 bases, with 12 bases between the two germline ends. There are 12 residues in the CDR3. CDR1 is MNHNY, CDR2 SVGAGI, per germline (reference sequence). CDR3 sequence (DNA): TGTGCCAGCAGAACGGACCGATCTGGCTACACCTTC. Its translation is CASRTDRSGYTF.

The chain has TRBV5-6 and TRBJ2-6; D is undetermined. In germline, CDR1 is SGHDT, CDR2 YYEEEE. Trimming stripped 0 bases from V and 0 bases from J, with 10 bases between. The CDR3 is 17 residues long. CDR3 protein: CASSLGTESSGANVLTF. In nucleotides, the CDR3 is TGTGCCAGCAGCTTGGGGACGGAAAGCTCTGGGGCCAACGTCCTGACTTTC.

In its sample, this clonotype was seen a few times. The rearrangement joins TRBV5-1 to TRBJ1-1; D unresolved. The CDR3 length is 13 residues. The ends were cut back, 2 bases at V and 0 bases at J, with 5 bases in the middle. Germline assignment: CDR1 SGHRS and CDR2 YFSETQ. CDR3 bases: TGCGCCAGCAGCTTAACAATGAACACTGAAGCTTTCTTT. Encoded protein: CASSLTMNTEAFF.

There are a few counts of this clonotype. The CDR3 DNA sequence: TGCGCCAGCAGTGAGTTCCGGGACAGCTCCTACGAGCAGTACTTC. Protein product: CASSEFRDSSYEQYF. The chain employs TRBV10-2 and TRBJ2-7, with TRBD1 matching 7 bases. CDR3 length equals 15 residues. The J segment lost 0 bases and the V segment lost 1 base, leaving 3 bases of the junction unmatched. The V gene's germline CDR1 is WSHSY and CDR2 SAAADI.

The chain links TRBV15 to TRBJ2-7; 7 bases agree with TRBD1. The germline V gene has CDR1 LNHNV and CDR2 YYDKDF (reference sequence). The length of the CDR3 is 15 residues. V shed 2 bases, J shed 3 bases, and the junction held 7 bases outside the gene matches. CDR3 residues: CATSRTPSGGYEQYF. As DNA, the CDR3 is TGTGCCACCAGCAGAACCCCTTCAGGGGGCTACGAGCAGTACTTC.

V gene TRBV11-2 combines with J gene TRBJ2-4; a possible D gene is TRBD1 (5 bases). This CDR3 is built from 11 residues. The germline V gene has CDR1 SGHAT and CDR2 FQNNGV. Between the trimmed V and J ends, which lost 5 bases and 15 bases, there was a span of 14 bases. The CDR3 DNA reads as TGTGCCAGCAGCCAAGGGGCCATTAGGTACTTC. This translates into CASSQGAIRYF.

This chain uses TRBV4-3 with TRBJ2-7; D possibly corresponds to TRBD1 (6 bases). CDR1 is LGHNA and CDR2 is YSLEER in the germline V gene. The CDR3 runs 15 residues. V was shortened by 5 bases and J by 3 bases, with 17 bases between the two germline ends. CDR3 sequence reads: CASSRDTVNNYEQYF. In DNA form, the CDR3 reads TGCGCCAGCAGCAGGGACACCGTAAATAACTACGAGCAGTACTTC.

The J gene is TRBJ2-1, the V gene TRBV6-2 or TRBV6-3; D gene ambiguous. The CDR3 has 15 amino acids. The V end was cut by 4 bases, the J end by 5 bases, with 15 bases between. Germline CDR1 reads MNHEY; CDR2 reads SVGEGT. This chain's CDR3 is CASSLAAIKNNEQFF. The CDR3 DNA sequence: TGTGCCAGCAGTTTGGCCGCAATTAAAAACAATGAGCAGTTCTTC.

V is TRBV28 and J is TRBJ2-1; 10 nucleotides align to TRBD2. V lost 6 bases to trimming and J lost 6 bases; unmatched junction nucleotides: 8. CDR1 MDHEN and CDR2 SYDVKM come from the germline V gene. The CDR3 sequence is 15 residues long. CDR3 sequence (DNA): TGTGCCAGCAGCCCTAGCGGGAGCGAGAGCAATGAGCAGTTCTTC. This translates into CASSPSGSESNEQFF.

This clonotype was counted between two and nine times. The CDR3 reads CSVVDGSYEQYF. The DNA of the CDR3 is TGCAGCGTTGTCGACGGCTCCTACGAGCAGTACTTC. V and J are TRBV29-1 and TRBJ2-7; unclear D gene. Trimming left V 4 bases short and J 0 bases short, with 7 bases between. The germline gives CDR1 SQVTM, CDR2 ANQGSEA. CDR3 length equals 12 residues.

The chain has TRBV15 and TRBJ2-5; 7 nucleotides line up with TRBD2. V gave up 8 bases and J gave up 2 bases; unmatched junction bases: 17. From germline, CDR1 is LNHNV and CDR2 YYDKDF (reference sequence). This CDR3 has 17 residues. The CDR3 region has the DNA TGTGCCACCTCAGTCCACCTCGGACTAGATACACAAGAGACCCAGTACTTC. This sequence encodes CATSVHLGLDTQETQYF.

V is TRBV6-5 and J is TRBJ2-7; the match to TRBD1 covers 9 bases. The end of the DNA fits TRBJ2-5 better, so the J call may be wrong. The CDR3 spans 14 residues. Germline CDR1 reads MNHEY; CDR2 reads SVGAGI. The CDR3 here is CASSRQGGWETQYF. CDR3 in DNA: TGTGCCAGCAGCCGACAGGGGGGGTGGGAGACCCAGTACTTC.

The chain employs TRBV12-3 or TRBV12-4 and TRBJ2-5; no firm D call. Trimming took 3 bases from V and 3 from J, leaving 17 bases between them. The CDR3 covers 16 residues. CDR3 DNA: TGTGCCAGCAGTTTTGGTTCGTGGAACACGAAAGAGACCCAGTACTTC. It yields the protein CASSFGSWNTKETQYF.